The 4 T cell receptor beta chains reported below all come from one sample, sequenced in a study of blood T cell repertoires in COVID-19. The assay was immunoSEQ multiplex PCR, and TCRdb's table has in-frame clones only and misses some. The sample yields around 64,000 clones, roughly 84% seen once. The sequenced sample consisted of peripheral blood. The source of these receptors is a man at least 80 years old in a cohort sampled during active COVID-19.

This clone was seen more than once but under ten times. DNA for the CDR3: TGCGCCAGCAGCCTGTCCGGGGCTGAAGCTTTCTTT. Protein sequence: CASSLSGAEAFF. The rearrangement links TRBV4-3 to TRBJ1-1; no firm D call. Germline values: CDR1 LGHNA, CDR2 YSLEER. V was trimmed by 4 bases and J by 6 bases, leaving 9 bases between them. This CDR3 has 12 residues.

The rearrangement links TRBV6-6 to TRBJ1-6, with a weak D call TRBD1 (5 bases). Germline V gives CDR1 MNHNY, CDR2 SVGAGI (reference sequence). This CDR3 comprises 14 residues. V shed 1 base and J shed 7 bases, with 8 bases lying between them. The CDR3 DNA reads TGTGCCAGCAGTTACTTGGGGGGAAATTCACCCCTCCACTTT. This codes for CASSYLGGNSPLHF.

The chain recombines TRBV5-1 with TRBJ2-1; a weak D match, TRBD2 (6 bases). This CDR3 contains 16 residues. Germline lookup yields CDR1 SGHRS and CDR2 YFSETQ. V gave up 0 bases and J gave up 5 bases, with 15 bases separating them. As DNA, the CDR3 is TGCGCCAGCAGCTTGGGCACGGGACTTCATAACAATGAGCAGTTCTTC. Protein product: CASSLGTGLHNNEQFF.

V gene TRBV10-3 combines with J gene TRBJ2-3, with D maybe TRBD2 (7 bases). The CDR3 has 15 amino acids. Germline CDR1 ENHRY, CDR2 SYGVKD. The V end lost 0 bases, the J end lost 3 bases, and 10 bases lay between the germline ends. The CDR3 region is CAISESRGGTDTQYF. The CDR3 DNA reads TGTGCCATCAGTGAGTCGAGGGGGGGAACAGATACGCAGTATTTT.